The present TCR beta chain was sequenced within a study of PD-1 and CTLA-4 blockade in melanoma. From germline, CDR1 is SGHRS and CDR2 YFSETQ. CDR3 length: 15 residues. V was cut by 0 bases and J by 4 bases, with 12 bases left in between. Produced via immunoSEQ multiplex PCR; TCRdb's table is partial and in-frame only. The sample contains around 15,000 clones, 70% of which appear only once. The V and J genes are TRBV5-1 and TRBJ2-3; D tentatively fits TRBD1 or TRBD2 (5 bases each). The sequence was obtained from a human donor with melanoma. This specimen consisted of CD8+ T cells from peripheral blood, obtained from a patient given anti-PD-1 treatment. The CDR3 protein is CASSLAGGGADTQYF. For the CDR3, the DNA is TGCGCCAGCAGCTTGGCCGGTGGGGGTGCAGATACGCAGTATTTT.